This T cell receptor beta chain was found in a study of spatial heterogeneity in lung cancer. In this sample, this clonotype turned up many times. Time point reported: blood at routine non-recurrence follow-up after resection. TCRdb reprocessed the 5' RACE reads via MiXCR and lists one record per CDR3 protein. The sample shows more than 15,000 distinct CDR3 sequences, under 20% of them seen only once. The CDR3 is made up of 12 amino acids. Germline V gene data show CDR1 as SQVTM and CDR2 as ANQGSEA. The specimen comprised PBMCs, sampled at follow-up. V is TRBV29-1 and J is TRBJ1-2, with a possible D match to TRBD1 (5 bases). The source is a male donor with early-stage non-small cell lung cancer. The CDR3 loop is CTAQGKGYGYTF. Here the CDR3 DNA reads TGCACCGCCCAGGGAAAGGGGTATGGCTACACCTTC.